This T cell receptor beta chain was retrieved from a study of T-cell reconstitution after alpha-beta-depleted transplantation in children. Whole-study results and caveats: Expanded graft clones, several hundred of them, were reportedly the source of alpha-beta T cells about two months after transplant. Some patients' high day-60 TCRbeta diversity was attributed to recipient cells surviving conditioning. Newly produced T cells mostly provided counts and TCRbeta diversity after one year, as hyperexpanded clones declined.

For TCRbeta, the library was prepared with unique molecular identifiers. TCRdb analysed the PCR reads with MiXCR anew, one entry per CDR3 protein. The sample has 200,000 to 250,000 distinct CDR3 sequences; roughly a tenth are singletons. This clonotype was detected ten times or more. Its antigen remains unknown. The CDR3 runs to 16 residues. The V and J ends lost 5 bases and 5 bases, in that order; junction bases with no gene match: 10. This TCR derives from a child under two years old with acute myeloid leukemia, due to receive a stem cell transplant. The rearrangement joins TRBV12-3 or TRBV12-4 to TRBJ1-5; 9 bases align to TRBD1. The sample consisted of PBMCs, taken before TCRalphabeta/CD19-depleted stem cell transplant. CDR3 sequence (DNA): TGTGCCAGCAGTGTCGCTTTTGGGACAGGGTATCAGCCCCAGCATTTT. Its protein is CASSVAFGTGYQPQHF.